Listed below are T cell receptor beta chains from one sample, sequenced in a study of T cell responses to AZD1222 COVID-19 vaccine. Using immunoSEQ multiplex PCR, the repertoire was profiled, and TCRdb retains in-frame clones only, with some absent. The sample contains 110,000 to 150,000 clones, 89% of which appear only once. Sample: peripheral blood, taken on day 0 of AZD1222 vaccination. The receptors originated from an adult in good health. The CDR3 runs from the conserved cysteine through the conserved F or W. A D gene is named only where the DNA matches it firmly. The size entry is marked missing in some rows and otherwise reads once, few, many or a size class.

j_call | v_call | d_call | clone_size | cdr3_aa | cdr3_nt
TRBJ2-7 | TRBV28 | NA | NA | CATHSGFFYEQYF | TGTGCCACCCACTCAGGGTTCTTCTACGAGCAGTACTTC
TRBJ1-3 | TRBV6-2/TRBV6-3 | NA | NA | CASSRSIEGSGNTIYF | TGTGCCAGCAGTCGGTCGATTGAGGGCTCAGGAAACACCATATATTTT
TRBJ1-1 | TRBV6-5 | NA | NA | CASSYTGANTEAFF | TGTGCCAGCAGTTACACGGGAGCAAACACTGAAGCTTTCTTT
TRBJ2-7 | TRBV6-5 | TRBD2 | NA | CASSYRRGAYEQYF | TGTGCCAGCAGTTACCGTCGGGGGGCCTACGAGCAGTACTTC
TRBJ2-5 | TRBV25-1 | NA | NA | CASSEGREQETQYF | TGTGCCAGCTCCGAGGGGCGGGAACAAGAGACCCAGTACTTC
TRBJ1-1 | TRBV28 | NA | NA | CATRSGGQDTEAFF | TGTGCCACCCGTTCCGGGGGTCAGGACACTGAAGCTTTCTTT
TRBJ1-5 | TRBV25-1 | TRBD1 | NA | CASSVGGGGQPQHF | TGTGCCAGCAGTGTAGGGGGCGGTGGTCAGCCCCAGCATTTT
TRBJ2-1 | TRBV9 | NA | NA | CASSPGGAGYNEQFF | TGTGCCAGCAGCCCAGGGGGGGCAGGCTACAATGAGCAGTTCTTC
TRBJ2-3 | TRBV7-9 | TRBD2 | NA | CASSSGLTITDTQYF | TGTGCCAGCAGCTCGGGACTAACGATCACAGATACGCAGTATTTT
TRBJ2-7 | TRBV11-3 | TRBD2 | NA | CASSSGLAGAYEQYF | TGTGCCAGCAGCTCGGGACTAGCGGGAGCCTACGAGCAGTACTTC
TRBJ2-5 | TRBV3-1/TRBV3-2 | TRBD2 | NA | CASSQEKLAGTQETQYF | TGTGCCAGCAGCCAAGAGAAGCTAGCGGGGACACAAGAGACCCAGTACTTC
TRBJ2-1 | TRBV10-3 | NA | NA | CAISNRDKNYNEQFF | TGTGCCATCAGTAACCGGGATAAAAACTACAATGAGCAGTTCTTC
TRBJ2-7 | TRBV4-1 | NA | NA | CASSQMTGTNSYEQYF | TGCGCCAGCAGCCAAATGACGGGGACAAACTCCTACGAGCAGTACTTC
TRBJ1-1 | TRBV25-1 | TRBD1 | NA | CASVGTGFNTEAFF | TGTGCCAGCGTCGGGACAGGGTTTAACACTGAAGCTTTCTTT
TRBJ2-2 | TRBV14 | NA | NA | CASSQVKGSNTGELFF | TGTGCCAGCAGCCAAGTGAAGGGCTCGAACACCGGGGAGCTGTTTTTT
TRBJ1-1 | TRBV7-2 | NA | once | CASSPEGWGNTEAFF | TGTGCCAGCAGCCCGGAGGGGTGGGGGAACACTGAAGCTTTCTTT
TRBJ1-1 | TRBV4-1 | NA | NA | CASSQGAGTEAFF | TGCGCCAGCAGCCAGGGGGCTGGCACTGAAGCTTTCTTT
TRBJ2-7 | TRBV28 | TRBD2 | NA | CASSPRTSGRSLSIYEQYF | TGTGCCAGCAGTCCCAGGACTAGCGGGAGGTCTTTGAGTATCTACGAGCAGTACTTC
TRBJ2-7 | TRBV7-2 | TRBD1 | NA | CASSLGTGGAYEQYF | TGTGCCAGCAGCTTAGGGACAGGGGGGGCCTACGAGCAGTACTTC
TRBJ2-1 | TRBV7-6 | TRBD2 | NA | CASSSTSGSFNEQFF | TGTGCCAGCAGCTCCACTAGCGGGTCGTTCAATGAGCAGTTCTTC
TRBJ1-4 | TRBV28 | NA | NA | CASSISEKLFF | TGTGCCAGCAGTATAAGTGAAAAACTGTTTTTT
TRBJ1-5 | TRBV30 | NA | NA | CAWSLVDQPQHF | TGTGCCTGGAGCCTGGTCGATCAGCCCCAGCATTTT
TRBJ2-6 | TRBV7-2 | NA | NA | CASSLVVVPGANVLTF | TGTGCCAGCAGCTTAGTTGTGGTCCCTGGGGCCAACGTCCTGACTTTC
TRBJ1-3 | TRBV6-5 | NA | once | CASSYDSAGNTIYF | TGTGCCAGCAGTTACGACAGCGCTGGAAACACCATATATTTT
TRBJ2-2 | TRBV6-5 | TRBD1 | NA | CASSTGAPGELFF | TGTGCCAGCAGTACAGGGGCCCCCGGGGAGCTGTTTTTT
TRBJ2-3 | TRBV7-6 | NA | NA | CASSLAGVRSDTQYF | TGTGCCAGCAGCTTAGCGGGTGTTAGATCTGATACGCAGTATTTT
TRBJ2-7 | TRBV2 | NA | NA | CASRRQGLTYEQYF | TGTGCCAGCAGAAGACAGGGACTCACCTACGAGCAGTACTTC
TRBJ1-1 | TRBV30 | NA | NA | CATNLGQSNTEAFF | TGTGCCACCAACCTCGGACAGTCGAACACTGAAGCTTTCTTT
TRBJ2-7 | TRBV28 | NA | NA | CASTAAPLSYEQYF | TGTGCCAGCACGGCAGCACCACTCTCCTACGAGCAGTACTTC
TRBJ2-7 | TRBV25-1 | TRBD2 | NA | CASSPGWEGYEQYF | TGTGCCAGCAGTCCCGGGTGGGAGGGCTACGAGCAGTACTTC
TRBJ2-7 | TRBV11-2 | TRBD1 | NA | CASSPLRGRNEQYF | TGTGCCAGCAGCCCCCTCAGGGGGCGGAACGAGCAGTACTTC
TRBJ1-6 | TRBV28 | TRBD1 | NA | CASSFRTGGGSPLHF | TGTGCCAGCAGTTTCCGAACAGGGGGCGGTTCACCCCTCCACTTT
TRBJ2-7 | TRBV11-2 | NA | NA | CASSLRQTLSYEQYF | TGTGCCAGCAGCTTACGACAAACCCTCTCCTACGAGCAGTACTTC
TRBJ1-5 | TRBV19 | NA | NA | CASSAERQENQPQHF | TGTGCCAGTAGTGCAGAAAGACAGGAAAATCAGCCCCAGCATTTT
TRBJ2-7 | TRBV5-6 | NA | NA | CASSPQWTQSQYF | TGTGCCAGCAGCCCCCAGTGGACCCAAAGCCAGTACTTC
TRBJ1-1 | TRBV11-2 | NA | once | CASSPGTFNTEAFF | TGTGCCAGCAGCCCCGGGACATTTAACACTGAAGCTTTCTTT
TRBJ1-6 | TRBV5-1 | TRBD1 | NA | CASSPGGAMSNSPLHF | TGCGCCAGCAGCCCAGGGGGCGCGATGAGCAATTCACCCCTCCACTTT
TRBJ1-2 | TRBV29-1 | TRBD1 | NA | CSVAPGTGRYTF | TGCAGCGTTGCCCCAGGGACAGGCCGCTACACCTTC
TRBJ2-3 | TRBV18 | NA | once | CASSPPSQGSDTQYF | TGTGCCAGCTCACCACCGAGTCAGGGATCAGATACGCAGTATTTT
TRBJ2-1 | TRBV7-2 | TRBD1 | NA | CASSSPTGTGGANEQFF | TGTGCCAGCAGCTCCCCTACCGGGACAGGGGGCGCGAATGAGCAGTTCTTC
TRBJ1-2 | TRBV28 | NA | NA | CASSYINYGYTF | TGTGCCAGCAGTTACATTAACTATGGCTACACCTTC
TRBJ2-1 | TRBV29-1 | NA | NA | CSVAPGGRANEQFF | TGCAGCGTCGCCCCTGGCGGCAGGGCTAATGAGCAGTTCTTC
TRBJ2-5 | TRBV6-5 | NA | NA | CASRGQRNQETQYF | TGTGCCAGCAGAGGCCAGCGCAACCAAGAGACCCAGTACTTC
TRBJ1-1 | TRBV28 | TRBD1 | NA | CASSRQGQAEAFF | TGTGCCAGCAGTAGACAGGGCCAGGCTGAAGCTTTCTTT
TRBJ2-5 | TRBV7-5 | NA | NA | CARTCGGAKETQYF | TGTGCCAGAACCTGCGGTGGTGCTAAAGAGACCCAGTACTTC
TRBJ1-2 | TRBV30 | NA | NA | CAWSSTSSYGYTF | TGTGCCTGGAGTAGCACGAGCTCCTATGGCTACACCTTC
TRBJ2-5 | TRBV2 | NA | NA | CASRVETGYQETQYF | TGTGCCAGCAGGGTGGAGACGGGGTACCAAGAGACCCAGTACTTC
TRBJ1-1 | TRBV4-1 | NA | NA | CASSQTPSGNTEAFF | TGCGCCAGCAGCCAGACTCCATCAGGAAACACTGAAGCTTTCTTT
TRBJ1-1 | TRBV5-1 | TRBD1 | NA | CASSHTWPTGGDTEAFF | TGCGCCAGCAGCCATACTTGGCCGACAGGGGGTGACACTGAAGCTTTCTTT
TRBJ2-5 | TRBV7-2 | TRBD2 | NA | CASSLASGGSRETQYF | TGTGCCAGCAGCTTAGCGTCGGGGGGGAGTCGAGAGACCCAGTACTTC
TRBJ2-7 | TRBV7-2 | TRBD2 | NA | CASSLSGRIYEQYF | TGTGCCAGCAGCTTGAGCGGGAGGATCTACGAGCAGTACTTC
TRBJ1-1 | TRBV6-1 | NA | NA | CASSESRYKNTEAFF | TGTGCCAGCAGTGAAAGTCGATACAAGAACACTGAAGCTTTCTTT
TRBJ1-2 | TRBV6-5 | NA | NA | CASTSTGPYGYTF | TGTGCCAGCACCTCGACCGGCCCCTATGGCTACACCTTC
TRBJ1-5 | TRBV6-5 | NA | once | CATGTANQPQHF | TGTGCCACGGGGACGGCAAATCAGCCCCAGCATTTT
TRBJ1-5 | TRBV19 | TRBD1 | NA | CATRGRGADQPQHF | TGTGCCACCCGGGGCAGGGGGGCGGATCAGCCCCAGCATTTT
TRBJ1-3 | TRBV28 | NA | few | CASLPSREKFSGNTIYF | TGTGCCAGTCTCCCTTCGAGGGAAAAATTCTCTGGAAACACCATATATTTT
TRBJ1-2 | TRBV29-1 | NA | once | CSVERNGYTF | TGCAGCGTTGAAAGAAATGGCTACACCTTC
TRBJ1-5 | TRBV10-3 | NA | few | CAISESIREPQHF | TGTGCCATCAGTGAGTCGATACGGGAGCCCCAGCATTTT
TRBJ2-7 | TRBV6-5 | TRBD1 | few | CASSVGRGRYEQYF | TGTGCCAGCTCTGTTGGCAGGGGGCGCTACGAGCAGTACTTC